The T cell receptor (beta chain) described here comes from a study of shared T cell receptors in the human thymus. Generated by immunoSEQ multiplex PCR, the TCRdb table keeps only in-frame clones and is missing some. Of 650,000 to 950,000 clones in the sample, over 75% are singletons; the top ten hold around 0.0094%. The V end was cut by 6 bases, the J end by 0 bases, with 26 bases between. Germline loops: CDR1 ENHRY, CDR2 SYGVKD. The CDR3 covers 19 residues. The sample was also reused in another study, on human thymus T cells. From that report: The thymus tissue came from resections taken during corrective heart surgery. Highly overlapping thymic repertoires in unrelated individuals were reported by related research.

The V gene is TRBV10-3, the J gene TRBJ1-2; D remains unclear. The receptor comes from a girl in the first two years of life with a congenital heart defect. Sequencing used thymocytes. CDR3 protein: CAIRMDCSLSRAPNYGYTF. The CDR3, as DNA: TGTGCCATCAGAATGGACTGTTCTCTCTCCCGGGCGCCTAACTATGGCTACACCTTC.